This T cell receptor (beta chain) stems from a study of blood T cell repertoires in COVID-19. Study overall: Samples came from the United States, Italy and Spain, spanning acute and convalescent COVID-19. The analysed material was cDNA or gDNA that came from T cells, B-cell-depleted T cells, or PBMCs.

Authors' methods: Reference gene primer amplification gave nucleated cell count estimates. The assay was immunoSEQ multiplex PCR, and TCRdb's table has in-frame clones only and misses some. The V and J calls and clone size were taken over from that table, and D and trimming were inferred from the DNA. Altogether some 190,000 clones are present, more than 70% being singletons, with the ten largest covering approximately 4%. The germline V gene has CDR1 SGHRS and CDR2 YFSETQ. The CDR3 runs 15 residues. The V and J ends lost 0 bases and 6 bases, in that order; junction bases with no gene match: 2. This sequence originates from a human donor in a cohort sampled during active COVID-19. V is TRBV5-1 and J is TRBJ1-6; 8 nucleotides line up with TRBD1. Specimen: peripheral blood. The CDR3 sequence is CASSLADRGNSPLHF. In nucleotides, the CDR3 is TGCGCCAGCAGCTTGGCTGACAGGGGTAATTCACCCCTCCACTTT.